Listed below are T cell receptor beta chains from one sample, sequenced in a study of control samples from healthy donors and cancer patients. Clones were sequenced by immunoSEQ multiplex PCR, and TCRdb holds only the in-frame ones, with some missing. Of about 100,000 clones listed, around four fifths are singletons. Material: blood. These receptors came from a man aged 25-40 years in good health. The CDR3 runs from the conserved cysteine through the conserved F or W. The D gene is left open where the match is weak. Expanded clones get a size class; other rows say once, few or many, or leave the size out.

V,D,length,size,J,DNA,CDR3
TRBV5-5,.,15,.,TRBJ1-6,TGTGCCAGCAGTCCGGAAAGCTCCTATAATTCACCCCTCCACTTT,CASSPESSYNSPLHF
TRBV28,TRBD1,14,.,TRBJ1-5,TGTGCCAGCAGTTTGGGACAGGGACTTCAGCCCCAGCATTTT,CASSLGQGLQPQHF
TRBV20-1,TRBD2,14,.,TRBJ2-1,TGCAGTGCTAGTGGTGCAGCGGGGGGGCTCGAGCAGTTCTTC,CSASGAAGGLEQFF
TRBV5-4,TRBD1,17,.,TRBJ2-7,TGTGCCAGCATACGCATAATAGGGGACAGAATCATCTACGAGCAGTACTTC,CASIRIIGDRIIYEQYF
TRBV15,.,15,.,TRBJ1-4,TGTGCCACCAGCAGATCCATTGCAACTAATGAAAAACTGTTTTTT,CATSRSIATNEKLFF
TRBV10-2,.,16,.,TRBJ1-6,TGCGCCAGCAGTGTCCCCGGTGGGGGGCGGATTTCGCCCCTCCACTTT,CASSVPGGGRISPLHF
TRBV6-6,.,13,.,TRBJ2-1,TGTGCCAGCAAGGGGGGGGTCTACAATGAGCAGTTCTTC,CASKGGVYNEQFF
TRBV5-1,.,16,.,TRBJ1-3,TGCGCCAGCAGCTTGGGTGCGGCGCCTCTCGGAAACACCATATATTTT,CASSLGAAPLGNTIYF
TRBV28,TRBD1,14,.,TRBJ1-5,TGTGCCAGCAGTTTGGGGACAGGGAATCAGCCCCAGCATTTT,CASSLGTGNQPQHF
TRBV20-1,.,13,.,TRBJ1-2,TGCAGTGCTAGTGGGGGGGCAAACTATGGCTACACCTTC,CSASGGANYGYTF
TRBV7-9,.,15,.,TRBJ1-3,TGTGCCAGCAGCTTAGCGCGGGGGGCCGGAAACACCATATATTTT,CASSLARGAGNTIYF
TRBV5-5,.,14,.,TRBJ1-6,TGTGCCAGCAGCGCCGCCCCTGGTAATTCACCCCTCCACTTT,CASSAAPGNSPLHF
TRBV10-2,.,16,once,TRBJ2-6,TGCGCCAGCCACCCCCCTGCCGGCTCTGGGGCCAACGTCCTGACTTTC,CASHPPAGSGANVLTF
TRBV7-3,.,14,.,TRBJ2-7,TGTGCCAGCAGCTTACGCGGGGCCTCCTACGAGCAGTACTTC,CASSLRGASYEQYF
TRBV5-8,.,16,.,TRBJ2-2,TGTGCCAGCAGCTGGGGACGGACACCGGACACCGGGGAGCTGTTTTTT,CASSWGRTPDTGELFF
TRBV6-6,.,15,.,TRBJ2-3,TGTGCCAGCAGTTACACTACGCCAAGCACAGATACGCAGTATTTT,CASSYTTPSTDTQYF
TRBV7-8,.,15,few,TRBJ2-5,TGTGCCAGCAGCTTAGGAGGACAGTTACAAGAGACCCAGTACTTC,CASSLGGQLQETQYF
TRBV19,TRBD2,16,.,TRBJ2-4,TGTGCCAGTAGTCAACCTAGCGGGGGCTCAAAAAACATTCAGTACTTC,CASSQPSGGSKNIQYF
TRBV5-5,.,14,.,TRBJ1-2,TGTGCCAGCAGCTTAGATGGGACGGACTATGGCTACACCTTC,CASSLDGTDYGYTF
TRBV7-3,TRBD2,18,.,TRBJ2-1,TGTGCCAGCAGCTTAACGTGGCGAGGTAGCGGGACATACAATGAGCAGTTCTTC,CASSLTWRGSGTYNEQFF
TRBV18,.,13,.,TRBJ1-5,TGTGCCAGCTCGGCAGGGCAGGAACAGCCCCAGCATTTT,CASSAGQEQPQHF
TRBV15,.,15,.,TRBJ2-1,TGTGCCACCAGCAGGACCCAGGGACTCTACAATGAGCAGTTCTTC,CATSRTQGLYNEQFF
TRBV29-1,TRBD1,12,.,TRBJ1-1,TGCAGCGTTTTGGACAGGGCCACTGAAGCTTTCTTT,CSVLDRATEAFF
TRBV25-1,.,14,.,TRBJ1-1,TGTGCCAGCACACAGTTGGGACAGAACACTGAAGCTTTCTTT,CASTQLGQNTEAFF
TRBV6-5,.,14,once,TRBJ1-6,TGTGCCAGCAGTTACAGGGGTTATAATTCACCCCTCCACTTT,CASSYRGYNSPLHF
TRBV7-2,.,13,once,TRBJ1-6,TGTGCCAGCAGCTTGTCCGAGAATTCACCCCTCCACTTT,CASSLSENSPLHF
TRBV6-5,.,13,.,TRBJ1-1,TGTGCCAGCAGTAAATGGACGGGGGCAGAAGCTTTCTTT,CASSKWTGAEAFF
TRBV6-5,.,16,.,TRBJ2-3,TGTGCCAGCAGTTACGACGGCGGGGGCCAGTTGGGTACGCAGTATTTT,CASSYDGGGQLGTQYF
TRBV11-2,.,11,few,TRBJ1-1,TGTGCCAGCAGCTTATACGCTGAAGCTTTCTTT,CASSLYAEAFF
TRBV6-5,.,15,.,TRBJ1-4,TGTGCCAGCAGAGACCAGGGAGGGCTAAATGAAAAACTGTTTTTT,CASRDQGGLNEKLFF
TRBV6-5,TRBD1,14,.,TRBJ2-7,TGTGCCAGCAGAAAAACAGGGGCCCTCTACGAGCAGTACTTC,CASRKTGALYEQYF
TRBV23-1,TRBD1,16,.,TRBJ1-1,TGCGCCAGCAGTGAATCAGGGGGGGACTTGAACACTGAAGCTTTCTTT,CASSESGGDLNTEAFF
TRBV19,.,15,.,TRBJ1-6,TGTGCCAGTAGTATTCCGGGACATGTTAATTCACCCCTCCACTTT,CASSIPGHVNSPLHF
TRBV5-6,.,14,.,TRBJ2-7,TGTGCCAGCAGCTCGTTCGCTGGACCCTACGAGCAGTACTTC,CASSSFAGPYEQYF
TRBV9,.,14,.,TRBJ2-5,TGTGCCAGCAGCGTAGGGCTAGCTGAACAGACCCAGTACTTC,CASSVGLAEQTQYF
TRBV20-1,.,11,once,TRBJ2-1,TGCAGTGGAAAGACCGGGAATGAGCAGTTCTTC,CSGKTGNEQFF
TRBV10-2,TRBD1,13,.,TRBJ1-4,TGCGCCAGCAGTGTTCGCAGGGGGGAAAAACTGTTTTTT,CASSVRRGEKLFF
TRBV19,.,14,.,TRBJ2-7,TGTGCCAGTAGTATTGGCGGGGCATCGGGTGAGCAGTACTTC,CASSIGGASGEQYF
TRBV5-1,TRBD1,14,.,TRBJ1-1,TGCGCCAGCAGCATCGACAGGGTAGGAACTGAAGCTTTCTTT,CASSIDRVGTEAFF
TRBV19,TRBD1,13,.,TRBJ1-6,TGTGCCAGTAGCTGGGACAGAAATTCACCCCTCCACTTT,CASSWDRNSPLHF
TRBV5-4,.,16,.,TRBJ2-2,TGTGCCAGCAGTTCCAGTAGGGCCACGAACACCGGGGAGCTGTTTTTT,CASSSSRATNTGELFF
TRBV7-9,.,14,few,TRBJ2-2,TGTGCCAGCAGCTCTTGGGGGGCCACCGGGGAGCTGTTTTTT,CASSSWGATGELFF
TRBV3-1/TRBV3-2,TRBD1,16,.,TRBJ1-4,TGTGCCAGCAGCCGTCACCAGGGGGGAACTAATGAAAAACTGTTTTTT,CASSRHQGGTNEKLFF
TRBV7-3,.,14,.,TRBJ2-4,TGTGCCAGCAGCTTAGGGGCAGGGAAAAACATTCAGTACTTC,CASSLGAGKNIQYF
TRBV3-1/TRBV3-2,.,16,.,TRBJ2-2,TGTGCCAGCAGCTTTGGGTTTTATGGGGACACCGGGGAGCTGTTTTTT,CASSFGFYGDTGELFF
TRBV30,.,16,.,TRBJ1-1,TGTGCCTGGAGTGTAAATTCTAGGGTATTGGACACTGAAGCTTTCTTT,CAWSVNSRVLDTEAFF
TRBV6-5,TRBD1,14,.,TRBJ1-6,TGTGCCAGCAGTCCCGGACAGGGGAATTCACCCCTCCACTTT,CASSPGQGNSPLHF
TRBV5-1,.,13,few,TRBJ2-5,TGCGCCAGCAGCTTGACGGTTAAAGAGACCCAGTACTTC,CASSLTVKETQYF
TRBV5-6,.,15,.,TRBJ1-6,TGTGCCAGCAGCTACGCAGGGTCTGGTAATTCACCCCTCCACTTT,CASSYAGSGNSPLHF
TRBV30,.,13,.,TRBJ1-2,TGTGCCTGGCGTCCAGGGTTAGATTATGGCTACACCTTC,CAWRPGLDYGYTF
TRBV7-2,.,16,.,TRBJ2-5,TGTGCCAGCAGCACCCAGTCTAGCGCCCCTTTTCAGACCCAGTACTTC,CASSTQSSAPFQTQYF
TRBV15,.,13,.,TRBJ2-7,TGTGCCACCAGCAGAGATACCCGGAGCGAGCAGTACTTC,CATSRDTRSEQYF
TRBV7-2,TRBD1,15,.,TRBJ1-2,TGTGCCAGCAGCTTATGGACAGGGGGCGGCTATGGCTACACCTTC,CASSLWTGGGYGYTF
TRBV9,.,14,.,TRBJ1-1,TGTGCCAGCAGCCCCGGTACGGGGGGCACTGAAGCTTTCTTT,CASSPGTGGTEAFF
TRBV27,.,14,.,TRBJ1-6,TGTGCCAGCAGTTTGGTCAGGGTTAGATCACCCCTCCACTTT,CASSLVRVRSPLHF